This TCR beta chain was retrieved from a study of control samples from healthy donors and cancer patients. Germline-derived CDR1 and CDR2 are MNHEY and SVGEGT. V lost 2 bases and J 1 base, leaving 8 bases between the germline ends. CDR3 length: 14 residues. Assay: immunoSEQ multiplex PCR; the TCRdb copy retains only in-frame clones and omits some. The sample holds about 140,000 clones, approximately 94% seen once. V is TRBV6-2 or TRBV6-3 and J is TRBJ1-1; D not resolved. Sequenced sample: blood. The TCR comes from a man aged 40-50 years in good health. The CDR3 reads CASSYVTENTEAFF. In DNA form, the CDR3 reads TGTGCCAGCAGTTACGTTACGGAGAACACTGAAGCTTTCTTT.